What follows describes a single T cell receptor (beta chain). Its antigen remains unidentified. No base quality information exists; no much larger clone differs at one position. The treatment or condition tag for this specimen amounts to: in vitro stimulation with specific CMV peptide epitopes to enrich CMV-specific T cells. This specimen belongs to a study of T cell repertoires in cytomegalovirus infection (dated by TCRdb to about 2019). Looking at the study overall: Recently identified HLA-C-restricted CMV epitopes, whose presentation resists viral immunomodulation, were targeted by peptide stimulations together with well-studied HLA-B-restricted epitopes. Donor HLA type was relevant to the analysis, because carriage of CMV infection together with the matching HLA type was indicated by public TCR beta signatures. What the research found in general, with its limitations: The ex vivo response was dominated by HLA-C-restricted CMV-specific TCR beta clonotypes, which also provided the single most frequent clonotype in two of eight donors. In both this cohort and an independent roughly 350-donor cohort, the cumulative frequency of public TCR beta family members distinguished carriers of CMV infection plus the relevant HLA type.

TCRdb shows the sequencer as Illumina HiSeq 1500. TCRdb's own reprocessing of the public reads used fastp at Q25 and MiXCR and kept productive beta chains. CDR3 protein duplicates are merged, each entry listing the most common genes and DNA. This sample lists a few hundred thousand distinct CDR3 sequences; about 42% were detected once. The top ten clonotypes cover around 44% of the sample. Relative to germline, V is missing 3 bases and J is missing 5 bases, with 6 bases of the junction outside any gene match. As encoded in the germline V gene, CDR1 is SGHDN while CDR2 is FVKESK. Inclusive of the bounding cysteine and phenylalanine, the CDR3 is 15 residues long. The sequence is cut down to CDR3 DNA, 45 bases in frame from base 1.

Sequencing was performed on cultured PBMCs, taken from culture after CMV antigen stimulation. The rearranged chain carries TRBV14 and TRBJ2-5; TRBD2 aligns with 10 central bases. The clonotype originates from a human donor in good health (CMV status not recorded). Some clones in this sample may be carry-over from other donors' samples. The sequenced DNA is TGTGCCAGCAGCCAGCTGAGCGGGGGGGCCGAGACCCAGTACTTC. It specifies CASSQLSGGAETQYF.